This is a list of T cell receptor beta chains from one sample in a study of Graves' ophthalmopathy and Graves' hyperthyroidism. TCRdb fed the multiplex PCR reads into MiXCR, producing one record per CDR3 protein. The repertoire holds 300,000 to 450,000 distinct CDR3 sequences, with about a sixth as singletons. Source material: peripheral blood. Source of these receptors: an adult woman with stable Graves' hyperthyroidism. Both conserved end residues are part of each CDR3. The D gene is left open where the match is weak. Size is stated for part of the rows, as once, few or many counts, or as a class when the clone is expanded.

>many|TRBV29-1|TRBD1|TRBJ2-7|13
CSARTGTAYEQYF
TGCAGCGCGAGAACAGGGACAGCCTACGAGCAGTACTTC
>.|TRBV6-5|.|TRBJ2-7|14
CASSYGRSFYEQYF
TGTGCCAGCAGTTACGGACGTTCTTTCTACGAGCAGTACTTC
>few|TRBV12-3/TRBV12-4|.|TRBJ2-6|16
CASSLRLQSEANVLTF
TGTGCCAGCAGTTTAAGGCTCCAGTCTGAGGCCAACGTCCTGACTTTC
>many|TRBV20-1|.|TRBJ2-4|15
CSARDGRSLGNIKYF
TGCAGTGCTAGAGATGGGCGCAGTTTGGGGAACATTAAGTACTTC
>many|TRBV7-9|.|TRBJ2-7|13
CASGSGVTYEQYF
TGTGCCAGCGGCTCAGGGGTAACCTACGAGCAGTACTTC
>.|TRBV12-3/TRBV12-4|TRBD2|TRBJ2-7|15
CASSPGTSAIYEQYF
TGTGCCAGCAGCCCCGGGACTAGCGCGATATACGAGCAGTACTTC
>.|TRBV5-6|TRBD1|TRBJ1-2|15
CASSFLARGIYGYTF
TGTGCCAGCAGCTTCTTGGCCAGGGGGATCTATGGCTACACCTTC
>many|TRBV11-1|.|TRBJ2-7|16
CASSLLPLTGTYEQYF
TGTGCCAGCAGCTTACTCCCCCTAACAGGAACCTACGAGCAGTACTTC
>many|TRBV30|.|TRBJ1-5|12
CAWSVMDQPQHF
TGTGCCTGGAGTGTAATGGATCAGCCCCAGCATTTT
>many|TRBV12-3/TRBV12-4|TRBD2|TRBJ2-5|14
CASSFSGTRETQYF
TGTGCCAGCAGTTTTAGCGGGACGCGGGAGACCCAGTACTTC
>.|TRBV20-1|.|TRBJ1-2|13
CSASHLGTTRYTF
TGCAGTGCTAGTCACCTAGGGACTACACGTTACACCTTC
>many|TRBV5-1|TRBD1|TRBJ2-7|15
CASSLLGDSKYEQYF
TGCGCCAGCAGCTTACTAGGGGACAGCAAATACGAGCAGTACTTC
>.|TRBV28|TRBD2|TRBJ2-7|19
CACSFKAGLAGGPTYEQYF
TGTGCCTGCAGTTTCAAGGCCGGACTAGCGGGAGGGCCGACCTACGAGCAGTACTTC
>few|TRBV27|.|TRBJ1-1|14
CASSYTPMNTEAFF
TGTGCCAGCAGTTACACACCTATGAACACTGAAGCTTTCTTT
>many|TRBV27|TRBD1|TRBJ2-2|14
CASSYGTGYGELFF
TGTGCCAGCAGCTACGGGACAGGCTACGGGGAGCTGTTTTTT
>many|TRBV6-5|.|TRBJ2-5|15
CASSFTGGQGETQYF
TGTGCCAGCAGTTTCACAGGCGGCCAAGGGGAGACCCAGTACTTC
>many|TRBV27|TRBD1|TRBJ1-5|16
CASSPLPGGWDQPQHF
TGTGCCAGCAGTCCCCTGCCAGGGGGCTGGGATCAGCCCCAGCATTTT
>.|TRBV28|.|TRBJ2-7|14
CASTWTGSFYEQYF
TGTGCCAGCACATGGACGGGGAGCTTCTACGAGCAGTACTTC
>many|TRBV29-1|.|TRBJ2-7|13
CSGLGSDSYEQYF
TGCAGCGGACTGGGTAGTGACTCCTACGAGCAGTACTTC
>few|TRBV20-1|TRBD2|TRBJ2-2|15
CSATRLAANTGELFF
TGCAGTGCTACGCGACTAGCGGCGAACACCGGGGAGCTGTTTTTT
>.|TRBV4-1|.|TRBJ2-7|17
CASSQDQRGPYSYEQYF
TGCGCCAGCAGCCAGGACCAACGGGGACCATACTCCTACGAGCAGTACTTC
>many|TRBV27|.|TRBJ2-7|16
CASSLSGVAASYEQYF
TGTGCCAGCAGTTTATCTGGGGTAGCGGCCTCCTACGAGCAGTACTTC
>many|TRBV6-2/TRBV6-3|TRBD2|TRBJ2-4|16
CASRPPSGRTKNIQYF
TGTGCCAGCAGACCTCCTAGCGGGAGGACCAAAAACATTCAGTACTTC
>many|TRBV18|TRBD1|TRBJ1-6|15
CASSPRDSNNSPLHF
TGTGCCAGCTCACCACGGGACAGTAATAATTCACCCCTCCACTTT
>.|TRBV2|.|TRBJ1-6|13
CARSTLYNSPLHF
TGTGCCCGCAGTACCCTCTATAATTCACCCCTCCACTTT
>.|TRBV25-1|TRBD1|TRBJ2-5|15
CASTSGTGGVETQYF
TGTGCCAGCACATCCGGGACAGGGGGCGTGGAGACCCAGTACTTC
>once|TRBV10-3|.|TRBJ1-2|11
CAISEGFGYTF
TGTGCCATCAGTGAAGGTTTTGGCTACACCTTC
>many|TRBV28|.|TRBJ1-1|14
CASSFLPNPTEAFF
TGTGCCAGCAGTTTTCTCCCGAACCCAACTGAAGCTTTCTTT
>many|TRBV15|.|TRBJ1-3|17
CATSRDRRASGGNTIYF
TGTGCCACCAGCAGAGATCGCAGGGCCTCCGGTGGAAACACCATATATTTT